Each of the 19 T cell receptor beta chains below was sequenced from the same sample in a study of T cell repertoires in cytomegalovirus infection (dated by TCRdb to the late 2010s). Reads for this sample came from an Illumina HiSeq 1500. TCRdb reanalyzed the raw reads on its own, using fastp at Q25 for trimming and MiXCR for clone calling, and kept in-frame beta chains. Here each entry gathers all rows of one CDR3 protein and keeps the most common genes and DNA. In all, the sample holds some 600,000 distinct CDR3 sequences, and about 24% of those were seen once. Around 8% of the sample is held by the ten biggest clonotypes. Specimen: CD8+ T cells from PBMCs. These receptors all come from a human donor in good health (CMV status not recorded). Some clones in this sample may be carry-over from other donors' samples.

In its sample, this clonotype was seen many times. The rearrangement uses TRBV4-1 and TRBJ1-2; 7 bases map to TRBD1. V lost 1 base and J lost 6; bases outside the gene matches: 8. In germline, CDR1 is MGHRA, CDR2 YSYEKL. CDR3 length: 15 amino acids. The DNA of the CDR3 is TGCGCCAGCAGCCAAGTAAGGGACAGCATTAATGGCTACACCTTC. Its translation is CASSQVRDSINGYTF.

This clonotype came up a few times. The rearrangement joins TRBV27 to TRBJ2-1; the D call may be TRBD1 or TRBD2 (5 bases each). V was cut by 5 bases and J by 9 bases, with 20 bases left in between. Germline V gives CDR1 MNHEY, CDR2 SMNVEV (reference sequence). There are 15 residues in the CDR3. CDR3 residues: CASSIPGRRGSEQFF. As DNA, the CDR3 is TGTGCCAGCAGTATACCGGGACGTCGTGGCAGTGAGCAGTTCTTC.

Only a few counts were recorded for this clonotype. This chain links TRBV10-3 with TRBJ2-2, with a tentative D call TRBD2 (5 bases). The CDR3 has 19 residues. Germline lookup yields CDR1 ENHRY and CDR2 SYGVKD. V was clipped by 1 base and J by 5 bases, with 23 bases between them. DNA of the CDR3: TGTGCCATCAGTGAGTTGGCGGAACAGCGGCGTATACCAACCGGGGAGCTGTTTTTT. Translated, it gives CAISELAEQRRIPTGELFF.

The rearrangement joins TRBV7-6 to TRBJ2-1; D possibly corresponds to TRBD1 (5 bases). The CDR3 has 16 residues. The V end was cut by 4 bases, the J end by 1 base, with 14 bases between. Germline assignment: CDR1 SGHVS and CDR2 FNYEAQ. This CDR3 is CASSSKVGVSYNEQFF. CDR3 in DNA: TGTGCCAGCAGCTCGAAGGTAGGGGTTTCCTACAATGAGCAGTTCTTC.

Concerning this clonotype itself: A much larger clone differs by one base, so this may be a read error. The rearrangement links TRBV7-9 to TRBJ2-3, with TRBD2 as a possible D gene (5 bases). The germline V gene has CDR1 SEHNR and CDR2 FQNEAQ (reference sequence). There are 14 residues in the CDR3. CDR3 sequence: CGSRGLGVPDTQYF. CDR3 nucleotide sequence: TGTGGCAGCAGAGGACTCGGGGTCCCAGATACGCAGTATTTT.

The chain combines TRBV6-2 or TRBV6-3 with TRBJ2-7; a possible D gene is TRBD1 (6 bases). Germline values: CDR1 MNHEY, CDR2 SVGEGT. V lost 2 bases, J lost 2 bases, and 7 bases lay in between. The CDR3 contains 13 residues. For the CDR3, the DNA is TGTGCCAGCAGTTACGGGGACACCTACGAGCAGTACGTC. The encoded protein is CASSYGDTYEQYV.

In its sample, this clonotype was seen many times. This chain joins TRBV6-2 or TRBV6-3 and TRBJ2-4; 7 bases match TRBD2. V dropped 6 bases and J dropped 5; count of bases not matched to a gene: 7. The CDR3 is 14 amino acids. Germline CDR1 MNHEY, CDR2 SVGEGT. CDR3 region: CASSQSGIQNIQYF. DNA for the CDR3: TGTGCCAGCAGCCAAAGCGGGATTCAAAACATTCAGTACTTC.

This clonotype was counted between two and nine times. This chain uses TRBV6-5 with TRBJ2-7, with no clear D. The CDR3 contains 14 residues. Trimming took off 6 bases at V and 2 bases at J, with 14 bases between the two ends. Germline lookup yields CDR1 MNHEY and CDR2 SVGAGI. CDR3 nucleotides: TGTGCCAGCAGCCCCCAGGACGGTACCTACGAGCAGTACTTC. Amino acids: CASSPQDGTYEQYF.

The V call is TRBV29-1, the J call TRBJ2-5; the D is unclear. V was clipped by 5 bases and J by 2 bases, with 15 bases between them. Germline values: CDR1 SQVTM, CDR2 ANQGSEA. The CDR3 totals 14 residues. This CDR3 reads CSVPGRAEQETQYF. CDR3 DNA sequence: TGCAGCGTTCCTGGTAGGGCAGAACAAGAGACCCAGTACTTC.

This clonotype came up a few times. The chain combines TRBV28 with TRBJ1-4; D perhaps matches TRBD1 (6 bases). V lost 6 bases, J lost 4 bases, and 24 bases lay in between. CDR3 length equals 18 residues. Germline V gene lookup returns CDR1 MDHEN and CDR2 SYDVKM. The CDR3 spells CASRLIQGGGGVNEKLFF. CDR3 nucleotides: TGTGCCAGCAGGCTGATACAGGGAGGGGGGGGGGTTAATGAAAAACTGTTTTTT. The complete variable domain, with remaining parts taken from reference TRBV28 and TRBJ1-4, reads DVKVTQSSRYLVKRTGEKVFLECVQDMDHENMFWYRQDPGLGLRLIYFSYDVKMKEKGDIPEGYSVSREKKERFSLILESASTNQTSMYLCASRLIQGGGGVNEKLFFGSGTQLSVL.

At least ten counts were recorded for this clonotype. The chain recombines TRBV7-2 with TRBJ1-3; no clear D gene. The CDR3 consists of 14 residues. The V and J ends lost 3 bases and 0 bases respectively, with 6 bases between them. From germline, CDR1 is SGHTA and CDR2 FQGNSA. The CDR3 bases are TGTGCCAGCAGCTTCCCAGGCTCTGGAAACACCATATATTTT. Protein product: CASSFPGSGNTIYF.

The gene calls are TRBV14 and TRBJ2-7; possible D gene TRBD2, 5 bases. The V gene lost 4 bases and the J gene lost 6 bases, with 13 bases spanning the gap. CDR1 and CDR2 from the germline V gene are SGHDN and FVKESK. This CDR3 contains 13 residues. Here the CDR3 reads CASSPGIGSEQYV. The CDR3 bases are TGTGCCAGCAGCCCCGGGATAGGTTCCGAGCAGTACGTC.

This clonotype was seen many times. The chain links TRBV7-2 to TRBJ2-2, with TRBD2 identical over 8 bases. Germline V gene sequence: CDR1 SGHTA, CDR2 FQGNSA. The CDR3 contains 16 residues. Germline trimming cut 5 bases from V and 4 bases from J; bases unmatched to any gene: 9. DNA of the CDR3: TGTGCCAGCAGCATGGGCGGGGGGCCCCCCACCGGGGAGCTGTTTTTT. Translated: CASSMGGGPPTGELFF.

The CDR3 DNA reads as TGTGCCAGCAGCTTCCAGGGTCCGGTCTTGAACACTGAAGCTTTCTTT. This translates into CASSFQGPVLNTEAFF. V and J are TRBV5-6 and TRBJ1-1; maybe TRBD1 (5 bases). V lost 2 bases and J lost 0, with 14 bases in between. Germline V gene sequence: CDR1 SGHDT, CDR2 YYEEEE. This CDR3 contains 16 residues.

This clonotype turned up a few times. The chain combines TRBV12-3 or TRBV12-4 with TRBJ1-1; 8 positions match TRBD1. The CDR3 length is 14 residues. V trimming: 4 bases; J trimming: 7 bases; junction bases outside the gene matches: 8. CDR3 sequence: CASSSQGTGFEAFF. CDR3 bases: TGTGCCAGCAGTTCCCAAGGGACAGGTTTTGAAGCTTTCTTT.

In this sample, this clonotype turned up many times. CDR3 sequence (DNA): TGTGCCAGCAGCTTTAGGCTAGCAGGCAATGAGCAGTTCTTC. Its protein product is CASSFRLAGNEQFF. The V gene is TRBV7-6, the J gene TRBJ2-1, with D tentatively TRBD2 (5 bases). Germline V gene sequence: CDR1 SGHVS, CDR2 FNYEAQ. Trimming shortened V by 3 bases and J by 6 bases, and 12 bases separated the two germline ends. The CDR3 has 14 residues.

CDR3 amino acids: CSARQGAEQYF. The CDR3 bases are TGCAGCGCCCGACAGGGGGCGGAACAGTACTTC. The chain carries TRBV29-1 and TRBJ2-7, with 10 bases fitting TRBD1. Germline loops: CDR1 SQVTM, CDR2 ANQGSEA. Trimming at V came to 7 bases and at J to 10 bases, leaving 7 bases not matched to a gene. This CDR3 spans 11 amino acids.

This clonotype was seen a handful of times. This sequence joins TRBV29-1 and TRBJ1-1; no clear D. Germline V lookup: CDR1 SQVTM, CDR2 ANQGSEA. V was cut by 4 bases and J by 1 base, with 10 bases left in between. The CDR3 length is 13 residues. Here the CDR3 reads CSVGRVGNTEAFF. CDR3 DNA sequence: TGCAGCGTTGGAAGAGTAGGGAACACTGAAGCTTTCTTT.

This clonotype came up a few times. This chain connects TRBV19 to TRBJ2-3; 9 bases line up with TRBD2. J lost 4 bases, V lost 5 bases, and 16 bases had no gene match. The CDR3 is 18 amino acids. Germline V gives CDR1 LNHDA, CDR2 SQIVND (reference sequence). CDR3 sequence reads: CASSDAVTGGGASDTQYF. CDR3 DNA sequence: TGTGCCAGTAGTGACGCCGTAACGGGCGGGGGGGCCTCAGATACGCAGTATTTT.